The entry that follows covers one T cell receptor beta chain sequence. This sample stems from a study of blood T cell repertoires in COVID-19. This CDR3 has 17 residues. Germline V lookup: CDR1 SGHTA, CDR2 FQGNSA. Trimming removed 2 bases from V and 5 bases from J, with 19 bases in between. Clones were sequenced by immunoSEQ multiplex PCR, and TCRdb holds only the in-frame ones, with some missing. The sample comprises some 310,000 clones, 87% of which are singletons, and 1% rests with the top ten. Sequenced input: peripheral blood. The V call is TRBV7-2, the J call TRBJ1-5, with D tentatively TRBD1 (5 bases). The TCR sequence derives from a man aged 45-65 years with active or convalescent COVID-19. CDR3 sequence: CASSLWSGGFTDQPQHF. CDR3 DNA sequence: TGTGCCAGCAGCTTATGGTCTGGGGGGTTTACGGATCAGCCCCAGCATTTT.